The sequence of this TCR beta chain was determined in a study of shared clonotypes between healthy human individuals. Sequenced by immunoSEQ multiplex PCR; TCRdb stores in-frame clones only, minus some. The sample includes approximately 500,000 clones, 90% to 96% of them seen just once. Germline assignment: CDR1 MNHEY and CDR2 SVGAGI. CDR3 length equals 15 residues. V shed 6 bases, J shed 1 base, and the junction held 4 bases outside the gene matches. The sequence was collected from a woman in her twenties or thirties in good health. This sequence joins TRBV6-5 and TRBJ2-2; the match to TRBD1 covers 8 bases. The sample consisted of naive CD4+ T cells sorted from blood. Regarding subset: CD45RA+ positively selected. The CDR3, as DNA: TGTGCCAGCAGCCCCGGGACAGGGAACACCGGGGAGCTGTTTTTT. Amino acid sequence: CASSPGTGNTGELFF.